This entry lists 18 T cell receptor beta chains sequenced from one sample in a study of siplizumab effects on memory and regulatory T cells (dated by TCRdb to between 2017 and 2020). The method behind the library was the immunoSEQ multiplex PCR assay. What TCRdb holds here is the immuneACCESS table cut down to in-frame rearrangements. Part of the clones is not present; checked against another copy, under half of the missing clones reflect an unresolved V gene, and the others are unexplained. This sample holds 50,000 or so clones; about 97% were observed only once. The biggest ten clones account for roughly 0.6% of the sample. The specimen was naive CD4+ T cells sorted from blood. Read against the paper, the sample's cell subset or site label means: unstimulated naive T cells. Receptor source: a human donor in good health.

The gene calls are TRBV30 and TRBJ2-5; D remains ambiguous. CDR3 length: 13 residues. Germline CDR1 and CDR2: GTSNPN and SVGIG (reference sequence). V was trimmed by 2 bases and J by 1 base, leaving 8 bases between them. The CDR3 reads CAWSRVIQETQYF. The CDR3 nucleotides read TGTGCCTGGAGTCGAGTCATCCAAGAGACCCAGTACTTC.

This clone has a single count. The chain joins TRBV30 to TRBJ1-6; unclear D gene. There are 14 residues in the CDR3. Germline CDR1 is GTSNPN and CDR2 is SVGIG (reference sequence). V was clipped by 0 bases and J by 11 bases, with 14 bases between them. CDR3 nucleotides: TGTGCCTGGAGTGTGGGCAAACTACTTACACCCCTCCACTTT. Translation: CAWSVGKLLTPLHF.

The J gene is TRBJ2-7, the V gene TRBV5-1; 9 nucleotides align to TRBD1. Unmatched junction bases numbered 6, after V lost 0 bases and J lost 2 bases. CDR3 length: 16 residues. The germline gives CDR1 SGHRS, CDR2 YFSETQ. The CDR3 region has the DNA TGCGCCAGCAGCTTGGCAGGAGACAGGGGGACCTACGAGCAGTACTTC. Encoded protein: CASSLAGDRGTYEQYF.

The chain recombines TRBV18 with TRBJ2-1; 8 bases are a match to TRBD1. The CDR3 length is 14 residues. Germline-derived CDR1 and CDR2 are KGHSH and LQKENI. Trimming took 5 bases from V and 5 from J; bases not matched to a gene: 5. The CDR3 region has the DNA TGTGCCAGCTCATCTCAGACAGGGGACAATGAGCAGTTCTTC. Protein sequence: CASSSQTGDNEQFF.

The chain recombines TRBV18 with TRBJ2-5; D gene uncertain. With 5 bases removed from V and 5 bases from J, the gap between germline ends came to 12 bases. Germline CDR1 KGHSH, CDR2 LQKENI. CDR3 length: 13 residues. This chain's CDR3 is CASSKLLTETQYF. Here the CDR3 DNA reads TGTGCCAGCTCAAAGTTGTTAACGGAGACCCAGTACTTC.

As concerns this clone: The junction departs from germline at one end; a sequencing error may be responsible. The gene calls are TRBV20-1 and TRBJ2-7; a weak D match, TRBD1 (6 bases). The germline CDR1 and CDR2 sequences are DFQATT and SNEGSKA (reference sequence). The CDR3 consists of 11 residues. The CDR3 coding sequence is TGCAGTGCCAGGACAGATAGTGGAGCGAGCTTC. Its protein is CSARTDSGASF.

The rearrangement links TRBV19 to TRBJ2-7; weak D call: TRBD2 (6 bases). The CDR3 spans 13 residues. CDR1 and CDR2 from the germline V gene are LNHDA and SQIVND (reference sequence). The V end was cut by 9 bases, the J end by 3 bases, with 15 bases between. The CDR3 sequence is CASAGHSGYEQYF. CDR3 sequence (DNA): TGTGCCAGCGCGGGGCACAGCGGCTACGAGCAGTACTTC.

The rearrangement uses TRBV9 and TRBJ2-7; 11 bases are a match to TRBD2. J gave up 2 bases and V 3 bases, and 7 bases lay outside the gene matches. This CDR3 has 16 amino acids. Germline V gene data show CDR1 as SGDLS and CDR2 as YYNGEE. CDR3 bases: TGTGCCAGCAGCGAGACCGGGACTAGCGGACCCTACGAGCAGTACTTC. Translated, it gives CASSETGTSGPYEQYF.

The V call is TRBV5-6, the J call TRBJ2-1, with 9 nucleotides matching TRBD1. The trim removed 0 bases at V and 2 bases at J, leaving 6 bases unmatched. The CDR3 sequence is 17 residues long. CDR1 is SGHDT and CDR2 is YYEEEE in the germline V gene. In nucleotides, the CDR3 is TGTGCCAGCAGCTTGGATGCGGACAGGGGCACCTACAATGAGCAGTTCTTC. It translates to CASSLDADRGTYNEQFF.

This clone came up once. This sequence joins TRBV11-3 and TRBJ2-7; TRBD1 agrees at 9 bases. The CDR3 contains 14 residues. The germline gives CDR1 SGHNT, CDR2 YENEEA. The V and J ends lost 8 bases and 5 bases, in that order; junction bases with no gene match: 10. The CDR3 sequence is CASGYRDRAHEQYF. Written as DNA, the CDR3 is TGTGCCAGCGGCTACCGGGACAGGGCCCACGAGCAGTACTTC.

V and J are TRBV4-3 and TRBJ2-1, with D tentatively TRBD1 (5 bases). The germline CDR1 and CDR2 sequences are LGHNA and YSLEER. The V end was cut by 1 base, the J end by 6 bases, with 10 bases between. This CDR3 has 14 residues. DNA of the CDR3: TGCGCCAGCAGCCAAGCCAACAGGCCCAATGAGCAGTTCTTC. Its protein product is CASSQANRPNEQFF.

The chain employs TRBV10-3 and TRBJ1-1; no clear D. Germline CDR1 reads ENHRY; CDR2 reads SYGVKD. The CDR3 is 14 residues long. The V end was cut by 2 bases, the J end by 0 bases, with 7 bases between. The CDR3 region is CAISEHGMNTEAFF. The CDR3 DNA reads TGTGCCATCAGTGAGCATGGGATGAACACTGAAGCTTTCTTT.

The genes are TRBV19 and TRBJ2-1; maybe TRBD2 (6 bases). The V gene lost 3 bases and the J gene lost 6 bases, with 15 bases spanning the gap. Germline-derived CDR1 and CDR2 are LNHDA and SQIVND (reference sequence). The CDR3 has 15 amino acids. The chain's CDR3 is CASSIQGAGSNEQFF. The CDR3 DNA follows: TGTGCCAGTAGTATTCAGGGAGCGGGCTCCAATGAGCAGTTCTTC.

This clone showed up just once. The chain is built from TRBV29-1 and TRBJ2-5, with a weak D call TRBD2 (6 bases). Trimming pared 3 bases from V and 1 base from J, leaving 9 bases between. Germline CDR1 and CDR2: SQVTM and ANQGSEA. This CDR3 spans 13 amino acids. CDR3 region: CSVDWRGQETQYF. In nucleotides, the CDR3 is TGCAGCGTTGACTGGCGGGGCCAAGAGACCCAGTACTTC.

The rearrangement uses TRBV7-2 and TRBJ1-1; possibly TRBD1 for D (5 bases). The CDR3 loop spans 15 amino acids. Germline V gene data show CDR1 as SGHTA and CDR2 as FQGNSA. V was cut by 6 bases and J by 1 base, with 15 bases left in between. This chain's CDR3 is CASRRTSERNTEAFF. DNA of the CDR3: TGTGCCAGCAGACGGACATCCGAGCGGAACACTGAAGCTTTCTTT.

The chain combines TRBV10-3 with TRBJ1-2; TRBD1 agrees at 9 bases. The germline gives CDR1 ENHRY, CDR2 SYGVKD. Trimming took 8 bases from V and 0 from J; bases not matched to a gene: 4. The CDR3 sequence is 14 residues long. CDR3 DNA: TGTGCCATCTCACAGGGGGCGGCTAACTATGGCTACACCTTC. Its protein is CAISQGAANYGYTF.

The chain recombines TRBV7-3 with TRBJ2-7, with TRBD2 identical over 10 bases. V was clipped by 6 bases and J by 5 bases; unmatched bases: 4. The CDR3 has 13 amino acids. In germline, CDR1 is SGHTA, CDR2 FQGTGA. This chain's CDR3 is CASRSSGSHEQYF. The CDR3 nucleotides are TGTGCCAGCAGATCTAGCGGGAGTCACGAGCAGTACTTC.

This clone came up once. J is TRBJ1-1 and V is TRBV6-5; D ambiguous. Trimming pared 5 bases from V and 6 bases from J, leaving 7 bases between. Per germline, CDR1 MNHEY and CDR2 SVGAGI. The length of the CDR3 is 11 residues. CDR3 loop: CASSVGAEAFF. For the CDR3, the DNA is TGTGCCAGCAGTGTTGGGGCTGAAGCTTTCTTT.